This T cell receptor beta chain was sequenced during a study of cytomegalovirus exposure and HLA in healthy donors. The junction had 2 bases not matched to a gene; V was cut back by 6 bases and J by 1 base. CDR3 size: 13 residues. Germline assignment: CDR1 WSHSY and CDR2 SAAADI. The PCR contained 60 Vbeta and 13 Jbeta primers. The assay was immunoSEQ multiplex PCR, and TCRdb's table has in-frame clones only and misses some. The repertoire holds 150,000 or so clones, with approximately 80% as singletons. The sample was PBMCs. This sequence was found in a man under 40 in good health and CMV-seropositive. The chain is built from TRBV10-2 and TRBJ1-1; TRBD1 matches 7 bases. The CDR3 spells CASSRQGNTEAFF. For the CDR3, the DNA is TGCGCCAGCAGCAGACAGGGGAACACTGAAGCTTTCTTT.